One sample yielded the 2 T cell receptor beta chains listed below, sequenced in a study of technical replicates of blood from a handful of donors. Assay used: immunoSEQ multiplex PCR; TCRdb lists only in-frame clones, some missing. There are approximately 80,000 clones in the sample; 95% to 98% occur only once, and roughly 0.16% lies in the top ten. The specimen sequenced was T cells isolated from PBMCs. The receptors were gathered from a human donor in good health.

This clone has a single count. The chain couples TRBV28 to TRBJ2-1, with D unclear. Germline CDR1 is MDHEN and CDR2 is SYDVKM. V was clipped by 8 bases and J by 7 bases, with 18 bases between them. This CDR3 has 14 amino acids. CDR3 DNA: TGTGCCAGCTACTCGGCTACCGGGTTGAATGAGCAGTTCTTC. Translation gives CASYSATGLNEQFF.

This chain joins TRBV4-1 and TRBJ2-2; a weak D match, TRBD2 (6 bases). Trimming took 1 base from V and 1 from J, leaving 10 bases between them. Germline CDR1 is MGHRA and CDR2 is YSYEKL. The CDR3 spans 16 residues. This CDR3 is CASSQGGGRNTGELFF. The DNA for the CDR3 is TGCGCCAGCAGCCAAGGAGGAGGGAGGAACACCGGGGAGCTGTTTTTT.